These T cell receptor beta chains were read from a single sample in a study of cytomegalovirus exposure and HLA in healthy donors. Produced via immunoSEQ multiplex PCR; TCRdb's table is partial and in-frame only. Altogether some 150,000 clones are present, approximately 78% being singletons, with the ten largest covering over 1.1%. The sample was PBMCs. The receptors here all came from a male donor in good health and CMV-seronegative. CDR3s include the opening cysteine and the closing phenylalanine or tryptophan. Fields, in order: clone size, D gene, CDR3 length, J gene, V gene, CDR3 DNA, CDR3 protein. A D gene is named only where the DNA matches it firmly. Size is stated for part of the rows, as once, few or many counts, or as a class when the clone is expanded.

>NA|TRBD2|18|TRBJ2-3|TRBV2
TGTGCCAGCAGTGAAGCGGTAGCGGGAGGGATTATGATAGATACGCAGTATTTT
CASSEAVAGGIMIDTQYF
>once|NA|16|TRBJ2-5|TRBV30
TGTGCCTGGAGCCTTACTTTTGGGCCTTCACAAGAGACCCAGTACTTC
CAWSLTFGPSQETQYF
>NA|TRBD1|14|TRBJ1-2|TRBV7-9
TGTGCCAGCAGCTTAGAGGGGGCAGGATATGGCTACACCTTC
CASSLEGAGYGYTF
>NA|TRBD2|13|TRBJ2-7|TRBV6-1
TGTGCCAGCAGCTCGACGGGGGGCTACGAGCAGTACTTC
CASSSTGGYEQYF
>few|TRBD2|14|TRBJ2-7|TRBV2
TGTGCCAGCGAATCACTAGCGACAAACTACGAGCAGTACTTC
CASESLATNYEQYF
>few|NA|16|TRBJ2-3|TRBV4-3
TGCGCCAGCAGCCAAGAATTAGCGGAGGGCACAGATACGCAGTATTTT
CASSQELAEGTDTQYF
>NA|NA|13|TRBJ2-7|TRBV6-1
TGTGCCAGCAGTGAAGCACGGAGGGGTGAGCAGTACTTC
CASSEARRGEQYF
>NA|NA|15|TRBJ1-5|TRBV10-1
TGCGCCAGCAGTGAGAAGGGGTATAGCAATCAGCCCCAGCATTTT
CASSEKGYSNQPQHF
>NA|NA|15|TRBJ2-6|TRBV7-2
TGTGCCAGCAGGTCGGACAGCTCTGGGGCCAACGTCCTGACTTTC
CASRSDSSGANVLTF
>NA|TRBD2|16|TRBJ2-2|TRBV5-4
TGTGCCAGCAGCATGGAAGCGGGGGCGAACACCGGGGAGCTGTTTTTT
CASSMEAGANTGELFF
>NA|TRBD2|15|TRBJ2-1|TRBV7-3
TGTGCCAGCAGCTCCACTAGCGGGGGAGAAGGTGAGCAGTTCTTC
CASSSTSGGEGEQFF
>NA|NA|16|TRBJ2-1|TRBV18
TGTGCCAGCTATGAGGGGGGGCATTTCTCCTACAATGAGCAGTTCTTC
CASYEGGHFSYNEQFF
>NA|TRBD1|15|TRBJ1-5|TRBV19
TGTGCCAGTAGGACAACAGGGGTAGGCAATCAGCCCCAGCATTTT
CASRTTGVGNQPQHF
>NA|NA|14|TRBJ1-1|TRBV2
TGTGCCAGCTGGGAGGTGGTGTTACGGACTGAAGCTTTCTTT
CASWEVVLRTEAFF
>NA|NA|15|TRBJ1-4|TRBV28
TGTGCCAGCAGAACCGGGGGGGCAGGGGATGGGAAACTGTTTTTT
CASRTGGAGDGKLFF
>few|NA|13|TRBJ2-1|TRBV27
TGTGCCAGCAAGACGGGAACCTACAATGAGCAGTTCTTC
CASKTGTYNEQFF
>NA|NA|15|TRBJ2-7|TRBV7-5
TGTGCCAGAAGCTTAGCGCTTCCAGGGGATGGCGAGCAGTACTTC
CARSLALPGDGEQYF
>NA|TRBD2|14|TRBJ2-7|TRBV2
TGTGCCAGCGGCACGGGGCGGGAGCTGTTCGAGCAGTACTTC
CASGTGRELFEQYF
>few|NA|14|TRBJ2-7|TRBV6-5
TGTGCCAGCAGTGAACGAGGTAGCGCTTACGAGCAGTACTTC
CASSERGSAYEQYF
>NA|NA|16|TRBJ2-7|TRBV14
TGTGCCAGCAGCCAAGAGACAGGTAGAGGGACCTACGAGCAGTACTTC
CASSQETGRGTYEQYF
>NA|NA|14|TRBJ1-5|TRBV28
TGTGCCAGCAGTTTCCGTGCGCGGGGTCAGCCCCAGCATTTT
CASSFRARGQPQHF
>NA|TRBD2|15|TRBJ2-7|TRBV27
TGTGCCAGCAGTCCGCGGACTAGCGGTACCTACGAGCAGTACTTC
CASSPRTSGTYEQYF
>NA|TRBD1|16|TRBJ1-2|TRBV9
TGTGCCAGCAGCGGCGGGACAGGGGGCGCGGGCTATGGCTACACCTTC
CASSGGTGGAGYGYTF
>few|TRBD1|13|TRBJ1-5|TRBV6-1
TGTGCCAGCAGGGGACAGGGATGGCAGCCCCAGCATTTT
CASRGQGWQPQHF
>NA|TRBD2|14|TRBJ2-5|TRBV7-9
TGTGCCAGCAACGAGCGGGGGGCCCAAGAGACCCAGTACTTC
CASNERGAQETQYF
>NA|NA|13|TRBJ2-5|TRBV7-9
TGTGCCAGCAGACCTAATCTTATGGAGACCCAGTACTTC
CASRPNLMETQYF
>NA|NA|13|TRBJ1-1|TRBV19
TGTGCCAGTAGCTCGACAGGGAACACTGAAGCTTTCTTT
CASSSTGNTEAFF
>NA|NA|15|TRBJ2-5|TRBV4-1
TGCGCCAGCAGCCAAGAGGATCGGACAAAAGAGACCCAGTACTTC
CASSQEDRTKETQYF
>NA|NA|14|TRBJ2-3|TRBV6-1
TGTGCCAGCAGTGGCACAGGAGGGCCGGATACGCAGTATTTT
CASSGTGGPDTQYF
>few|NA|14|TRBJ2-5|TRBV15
TGTGCCACCAGCAGAGACGTAGGGGCGGAGACCCAGTACTTC
CATSRDVGAETQYF
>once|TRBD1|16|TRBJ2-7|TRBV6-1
TGTGCCAGCAGTGACCTCACAGGGGGCGGATCCTACGAGCAGTACTTC
CASSDLTGGGSYEQYF
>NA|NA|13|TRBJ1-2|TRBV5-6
TGTGCCAGCAGCTTGGGGGCAGGCTATGGCTACACCTTC
CASSLGAGYGYTF
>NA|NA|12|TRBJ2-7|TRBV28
TGTGCCAGCAGTCTGCTGAGCTACGAGCAGTACTTC
CASSLLSYEQYF
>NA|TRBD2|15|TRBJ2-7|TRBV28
TGTGCCAGCAGTCCCCTAGCGGGAGGCTCCTACGAGCAGTACTTC
CASSPLAGGSYEQYF
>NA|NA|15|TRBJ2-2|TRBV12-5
TGTGCTAGTGGTCACCGAACGGGGATCACCGGGGAGCTGTTTTTT
CASGHRTGITGELFF
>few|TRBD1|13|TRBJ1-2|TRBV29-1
TGCAGCGCCACGACAGGGAGAGACTATGGCTACACCTTC
CSATTGRDYGYTF